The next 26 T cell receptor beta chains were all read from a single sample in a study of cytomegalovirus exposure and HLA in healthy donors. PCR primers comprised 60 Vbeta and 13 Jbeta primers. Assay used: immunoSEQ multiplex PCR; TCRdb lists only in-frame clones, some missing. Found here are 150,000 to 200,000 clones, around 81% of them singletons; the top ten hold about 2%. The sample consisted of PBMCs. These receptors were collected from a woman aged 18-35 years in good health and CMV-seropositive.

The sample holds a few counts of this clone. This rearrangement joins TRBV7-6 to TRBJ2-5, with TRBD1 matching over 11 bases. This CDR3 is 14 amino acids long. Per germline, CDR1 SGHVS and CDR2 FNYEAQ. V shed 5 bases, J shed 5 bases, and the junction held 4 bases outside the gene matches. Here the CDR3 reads CASSPGTGGETQYF. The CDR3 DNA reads TGTGCCAGCAGCCCTGGGACAGGGGGGGAGACCCAGTACTTC.

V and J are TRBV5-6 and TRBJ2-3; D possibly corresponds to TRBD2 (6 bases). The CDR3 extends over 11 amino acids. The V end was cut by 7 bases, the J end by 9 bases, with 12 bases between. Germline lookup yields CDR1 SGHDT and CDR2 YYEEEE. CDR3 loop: CASFGRETQYF. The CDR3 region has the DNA TGTGCCAGCTTTGGACGGGAGACGCAGTATTTT.

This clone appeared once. CDR3 sequence reads: CATSMAGWHTF. The CDR3 DNA sequence: TGTGCCACCAGCATGGCCGGGTGGCACACCTTC. V and J are TRBV15 and TRBJ1-2; D remains ambiguous. V lost 4 bases to trimming and J lost 12 bases, with 12 bases between them. Germline V gene sequence: CDR1 LNHNV, CDR2 YYDKDF (reference sequence). There are 11 residues in the CDR3.

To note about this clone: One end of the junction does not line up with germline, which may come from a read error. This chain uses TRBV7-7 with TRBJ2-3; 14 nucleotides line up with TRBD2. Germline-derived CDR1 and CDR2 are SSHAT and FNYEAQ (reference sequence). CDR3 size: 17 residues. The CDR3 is CASSLQTSGGASDTQYF. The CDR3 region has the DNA TGTGCTAGCAGCCTTCAGACTAGCGGGGGGGCCTCAGATACGCAGTATTTT.

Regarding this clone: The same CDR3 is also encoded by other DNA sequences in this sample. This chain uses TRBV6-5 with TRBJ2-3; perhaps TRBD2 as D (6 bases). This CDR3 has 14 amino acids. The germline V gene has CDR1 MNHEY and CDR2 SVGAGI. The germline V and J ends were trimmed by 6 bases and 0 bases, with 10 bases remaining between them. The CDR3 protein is CASRPGLSTDTQYF. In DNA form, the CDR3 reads TGTGCCAGCAGACCGGGACTCAGCACAGATACGCAGTATTTT.

CDR3 sequence reads: CASSNGQGTSGCEVYEQYV. CDR3 nucleotides: TGTGCCAGCAGCAACGGACAGGGGACCTCGGGTTGTGAGGTTTACGAGCAGTACGTC. The rearrangement links TRBV11-3 to TRBJ2-7, with 9 nucleotides matching TRBD1. The CDR3 runs to 19 residues. V lost 5 bases and J lost 4; bases outside the gene matches: 21. CDR1 and CDR2 (germline): SGHNT, YENEEA.

The CDR3 DNA is TGCGCCAGCAGCCGCGGGGGGCCCGGAGATACGCAGTATTTT. As protein: CASSRGGPGDTQYF. The chain combines TRBV4-1 with TRBJ2-3, with 8 nucleotides matching TRBD2. CDR1 is MGHRA, CDR2 YSYEKL, per germline. The CDR3 contains 14 residues. The trim removed 4 bases at V and 5 bases at J, leaving 5 bases unmatched.

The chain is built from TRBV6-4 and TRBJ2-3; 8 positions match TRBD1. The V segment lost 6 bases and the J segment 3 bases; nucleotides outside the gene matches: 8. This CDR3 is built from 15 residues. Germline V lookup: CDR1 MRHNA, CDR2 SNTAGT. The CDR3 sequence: CASSSGQGGTDTQYF. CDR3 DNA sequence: TGTGCCAGCAGCTCCGGACAGGGCGGGACAGATACGCAGTATTTT.

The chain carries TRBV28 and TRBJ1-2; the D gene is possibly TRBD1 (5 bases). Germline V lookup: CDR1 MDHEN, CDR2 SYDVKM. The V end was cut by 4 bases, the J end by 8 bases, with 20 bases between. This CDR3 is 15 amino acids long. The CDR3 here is CASSSPRVVGHGYTF. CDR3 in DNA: TGTGCCAGCAGTTCACCCAGGGTTGTGGGTCACGGCTACACCTTC.

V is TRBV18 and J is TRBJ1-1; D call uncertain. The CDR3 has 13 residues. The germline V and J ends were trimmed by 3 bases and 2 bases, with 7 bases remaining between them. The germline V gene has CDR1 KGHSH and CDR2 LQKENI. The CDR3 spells CASSPRFNTEAFF. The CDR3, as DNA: TGTGCCAGCTCACCCCGTTTCAACACTGAAGCTTTCTTT.

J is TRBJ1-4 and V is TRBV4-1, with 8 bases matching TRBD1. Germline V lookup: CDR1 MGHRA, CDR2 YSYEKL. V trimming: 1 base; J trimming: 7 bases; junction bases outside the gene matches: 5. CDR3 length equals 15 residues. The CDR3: CASSQADRVIEKLFF. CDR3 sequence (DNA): TGCGCCAGCAGCCAAGCGGACAGGGTAATTGAAAAACTGTTTTTT.

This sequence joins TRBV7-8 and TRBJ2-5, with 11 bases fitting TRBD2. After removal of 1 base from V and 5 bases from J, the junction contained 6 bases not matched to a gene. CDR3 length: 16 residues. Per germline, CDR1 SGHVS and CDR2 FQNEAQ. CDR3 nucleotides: TGTGCCAGCAGCTTAGTTAGCGGGGGGGCATTGGAGACCCAGTACTTC. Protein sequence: CASSLVSGGALETQYF. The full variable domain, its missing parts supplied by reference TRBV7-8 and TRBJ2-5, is GAGVSQSPRYKVAKRGQDVALRCDPISGHVSLFWYQQALGQGPEFLTYFQNEAQLDKSGLPSDRFFAERPEGSVSTLKIQRTQQEDSAVYLCASSLVSGGALETQYFGPGTRLLVL.

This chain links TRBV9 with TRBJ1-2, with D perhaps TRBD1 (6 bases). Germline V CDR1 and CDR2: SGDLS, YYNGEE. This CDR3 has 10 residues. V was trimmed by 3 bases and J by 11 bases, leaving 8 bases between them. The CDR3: CASSGQEYTF. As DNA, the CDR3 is TGTGCCAGCAGCGGACAGGAGTACACCTTC.

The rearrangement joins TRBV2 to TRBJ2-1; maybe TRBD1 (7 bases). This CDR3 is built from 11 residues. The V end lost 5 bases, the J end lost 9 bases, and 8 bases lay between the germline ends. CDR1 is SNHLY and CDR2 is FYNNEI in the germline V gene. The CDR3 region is CASSQGGEQFF. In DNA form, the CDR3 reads TGTGCCAGCAGTCAGGGGGGTGAGCAGTTCTTC.

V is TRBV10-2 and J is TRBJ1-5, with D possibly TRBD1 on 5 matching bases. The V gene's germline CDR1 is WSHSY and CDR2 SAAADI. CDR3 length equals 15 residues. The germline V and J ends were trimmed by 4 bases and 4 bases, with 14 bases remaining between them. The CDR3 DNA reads TGCGCCAGCAGTGTACAAAGACGGGGGAATCAGCCCCAGCATTTT. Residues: CASSVQRRGNQPQHF.

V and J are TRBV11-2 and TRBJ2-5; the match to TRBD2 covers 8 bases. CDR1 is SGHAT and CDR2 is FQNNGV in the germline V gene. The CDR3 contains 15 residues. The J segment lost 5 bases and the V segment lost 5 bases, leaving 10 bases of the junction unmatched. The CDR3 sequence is CASSPGGAQGETQYF. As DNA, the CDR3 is TGTGCCAGCAGCCCCGGGGGGGCTCAGGGGGAGACCCAGTACTTC.

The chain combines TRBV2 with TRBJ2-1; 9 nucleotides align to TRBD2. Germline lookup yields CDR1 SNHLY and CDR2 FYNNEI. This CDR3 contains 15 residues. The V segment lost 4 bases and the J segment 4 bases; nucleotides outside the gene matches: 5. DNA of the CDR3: TGTGCCAGCAGTGGAAGCGGGGGGAATTACAATGAGCAGTTCTTC. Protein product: CASSGSGGNYNEQFF.

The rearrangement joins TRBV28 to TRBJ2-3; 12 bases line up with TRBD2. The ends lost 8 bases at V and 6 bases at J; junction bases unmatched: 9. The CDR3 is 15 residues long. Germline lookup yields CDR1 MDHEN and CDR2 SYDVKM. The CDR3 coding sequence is TGTGCCAGCCAAACTCTAGCGGGGGGGCTTGATACGCAGTATTTT. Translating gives CASQTLAGGLDTQYF.

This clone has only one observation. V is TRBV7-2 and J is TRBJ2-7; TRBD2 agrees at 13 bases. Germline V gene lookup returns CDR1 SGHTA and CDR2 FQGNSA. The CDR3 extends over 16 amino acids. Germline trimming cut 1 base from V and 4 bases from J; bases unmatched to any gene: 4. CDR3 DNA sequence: TGTGCCAGCAGCTTAGAAGGGACTAGCGGGGTTTACGAGCAGTACTTC. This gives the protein CASSLEGTSGVYEQYF. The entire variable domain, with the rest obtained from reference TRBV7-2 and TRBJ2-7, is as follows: GAGVSQSPSNKVTEKGKDVELRCDPISGHTALYWYRQSLGQGLEFLIYFQGNSAPDKSGLPSDRFSAERTGGSVSTLTIQRTQQEDSAVYLCASSLEGTSGVYEQYFGPGTRLTVT.

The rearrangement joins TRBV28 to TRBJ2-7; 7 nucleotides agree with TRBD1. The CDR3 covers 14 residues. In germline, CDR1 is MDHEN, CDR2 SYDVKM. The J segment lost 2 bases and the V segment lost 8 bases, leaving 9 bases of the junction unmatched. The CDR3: CASSPDREAYEQYF. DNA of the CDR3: TGTGCCAGCTCACCTGACAGGGAAGCCTACGAGCAGTACTTC.

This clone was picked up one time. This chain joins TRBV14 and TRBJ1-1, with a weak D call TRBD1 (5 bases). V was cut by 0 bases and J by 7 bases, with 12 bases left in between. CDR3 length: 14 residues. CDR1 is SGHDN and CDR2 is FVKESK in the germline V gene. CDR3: CASSQEVGHREAFF. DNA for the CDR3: TGTGCCAGCAGCCAAGAAGTGGGGCACCGTGAAGCTTTCTTT.

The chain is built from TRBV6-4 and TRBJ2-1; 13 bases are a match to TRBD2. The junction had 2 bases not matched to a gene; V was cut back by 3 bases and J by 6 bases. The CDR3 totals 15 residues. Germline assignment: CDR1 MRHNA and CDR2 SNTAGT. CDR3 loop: CASSERLAGGNEQFF. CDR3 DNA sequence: TGTGCCAGCAGTGAACGACTAGCGGGGGGCAATGAGCAGTTCTTC.

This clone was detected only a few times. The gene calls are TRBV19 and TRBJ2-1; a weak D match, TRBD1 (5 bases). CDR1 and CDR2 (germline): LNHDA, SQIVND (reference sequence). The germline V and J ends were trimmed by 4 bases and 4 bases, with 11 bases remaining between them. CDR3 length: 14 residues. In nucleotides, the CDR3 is TGTGCCAGTAGTACCCAGGGCCTATACAATGAGCAGTTCTTC. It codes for CASSTQGLYNEQFF.

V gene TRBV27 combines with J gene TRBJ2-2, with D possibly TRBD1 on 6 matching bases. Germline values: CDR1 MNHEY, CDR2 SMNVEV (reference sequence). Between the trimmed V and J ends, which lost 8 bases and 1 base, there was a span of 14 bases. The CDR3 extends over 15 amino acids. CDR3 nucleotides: TGTGCCAGCGCTGCAGGCAGGGGGAACACCGGGGAGCTGTTTTTT. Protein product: CASAAGRGNTGELFF.

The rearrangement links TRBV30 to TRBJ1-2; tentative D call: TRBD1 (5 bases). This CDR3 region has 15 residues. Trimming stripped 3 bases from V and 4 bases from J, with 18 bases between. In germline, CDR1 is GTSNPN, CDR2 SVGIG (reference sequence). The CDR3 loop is CAWRKQRRESYGYTF. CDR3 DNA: TGTGCCTGGAGGAAACAGCGCAGGGAAAGCTATGGCTACACCTTC.

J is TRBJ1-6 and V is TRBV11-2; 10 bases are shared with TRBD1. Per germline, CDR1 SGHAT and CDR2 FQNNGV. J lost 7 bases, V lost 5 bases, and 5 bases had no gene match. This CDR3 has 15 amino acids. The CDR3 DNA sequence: TGTGCCAGCAGCATGGGGACAGGGGAAAATTCACCCCTCCACTTT. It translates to CASSMGTGENSPLHF.